The 6 T cell receptor beta chains below come from one sample, sequenced in a study of blood T cells in healthy people across ages. Together with a sample-barcoded 5' primer, a J-beta primer mix was included in a second PCR lasting 7 to 11 cycles. TCRdb ran MiXCR on the 5' RACE reads and lists one entry per CDR3 protein. The sample includes around 990,000 distinct CDR3 sequences, roughly 24% of them seen just once. These records were also assigned to another study, of T cells of mothers and their children.

Source material: blood. Receptor source: a girl aged 2 to 10 in good health.

This clonotype has only a few counts. This rearrangement joins TRBV5-6 to TRBJ1-1, with D maybe TRBD1 (6 bases). Germline V gene sequence: CDR1 SGHDT, CDR2 YYEEEE. CDR3 length equals 18 residues. The V end lost 2 bases, the J end lost 6 bases, and 26 bases lay between the germline ends. As DNA, the CDR3 is TGTGCCAGCAGCTTCGCCGGCCAGGGGCGCCGGGAAGCCCCTGAAGCTTTCTTT. Amino acid sequence: CASSFAGQGRREAPEAFF.

This sequence joins TRBV20-1 and TRBJ1-5; D is ambiguous. CDR1 and CDR2 from the germline V gene are DFQATT and SNEGSKA (reference sequence). Trimming cost V 3 bases and J 3 bases, with 12 bases left between them. The CDR3 consists of 14 residues. The CDR3: CSASEGPNNQPQHF. The CDR3 region has the DNA TGCAGTGCTAGCGAGGGCCCGAACAATCAGCCCCAGCATTTT.

Comment on this clonotype: A read error may account for a junction end that differs from germline. The chain is built from TRBV4-3 and TRBJ2-7, with D perhaps TRBD1 (5 bases). The CDR3 sequence is 16 residues long. From germline, CDR1 is LGHNA and CDR2 YSLEER. The CDR3 region is CASIQDYRSSYYEQYF. In nucleotides, the CDR3 is TGCGCCAGCATCCAAGATTACAGGTCCTCCTATTACGAGCAGTACTTC.

The J gene is TRBJ1-3, the V gene TRBV6-5, with 7 bases that match TRBD1. CDR1 is MNHEY, CDR2 SVGAGI, per germline. CDR3 length equals 15 residues. V lost 6 bases, J lost 0 bases, and 5 bases stayed unmatched. The CDR3 DNA reads TGTGCCAGCAGGAGACAGGGCCCCTCTGGAAACACCATATATTTT. Amino acid sequence: CASRRQGPSGNTIYF.

This clonotype occurred a few times. This sequence joins TRBV12-3 or TRBV12-4 and TRBJ1-5; D gene uncertain. The germline V and J ends were trimmed by 5 bases and 0 bases, with 8 bases remaining between them. The CDR3 sequence is 14 residues long. CDR3 sequence (DNA): TGTGCCAGCAGTGGACGACATAGCAATCAGCCCCAGCATTTT. Encoded protein: CASSGRHSNQPQHF.

Only a few counts were recorded for this clonotype. V gene TRBV4-1 combines with J gene TRBJ2-3; maybe TRBD1 (5 bases). The CDR3 runs to 15 residues. Looked up from germline, CDR1 is MGHRA and CDR2 is YSYEKL. Trimming took 4 bases from V and 3 from J, leaving 14 bases between them. The CDR3 region is CASSPQGRKTDTQYF. The CDR3, as DNA: TGCGCCAGCAGCCCCCAGGGCAGGAAAACAGATACGCAGTATTTT.